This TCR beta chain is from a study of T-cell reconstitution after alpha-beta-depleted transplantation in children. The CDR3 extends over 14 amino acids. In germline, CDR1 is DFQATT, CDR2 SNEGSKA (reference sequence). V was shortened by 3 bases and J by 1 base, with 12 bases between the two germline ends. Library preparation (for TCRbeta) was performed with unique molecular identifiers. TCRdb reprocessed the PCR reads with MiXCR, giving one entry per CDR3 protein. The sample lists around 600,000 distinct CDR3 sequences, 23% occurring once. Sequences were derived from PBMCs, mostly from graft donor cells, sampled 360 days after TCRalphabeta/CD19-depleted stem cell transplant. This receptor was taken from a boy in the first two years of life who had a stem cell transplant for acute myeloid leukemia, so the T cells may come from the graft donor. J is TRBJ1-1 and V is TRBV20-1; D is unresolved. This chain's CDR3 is CSARLAGPNTEAFF. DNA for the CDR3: TGCAGTGCTAGGTTGGCCGGGCCGAACACTGAAGCTTTCTTT.